The source of this T cell receptor beta chain is a study of cytomegalovirus exposure and HLA in healthy donors (dated by TCRdb to the late 2010s). Turning to the overall study: According to an earlier analysis of 550 to 750 of the donors, about 180 million T cells yielded roughly 110 million unique TCR beta sequences and about 300 Gb of sequence data. Roughly 320 gigabases of sequencing data and approximately 92 million unique TCR sequences made up an early release that covered nearly 650 HLA-typed donors. Of the 350 to 400 genotyped donors, around 81% fell in the genetic ancestry cluster associated with self-reported Caucasian donors. The study aimed to test whether signatures of past pathogen exposure could be identified by cataloging public T cell receptors. Using immunosequencing, the study profiled T cell repertoires from around 680 subjects and related those repertoires to cytomegalovirus serostatus. In addition to the first cohort of 650 to 800 subjects, a separate validation cohort of over 90 different subjects was used. High-throughput TCR immunosequencing, statistical association of individual TCRs with disease status, and machine learning were combined to predict cytomegalovirus infection status. A later analysis re-analyzed previously published TCR beta repertoires from several hundred donors and added high-resolution HLA genotyping to study TCR occurrence patterns. In the later analysis, no new phenotypic data were used to find candidate immune exposures; instead, reliance was placed on TCR beta sequences and their occurrence across donors. In an earlier analysis of roughly 580 of the donors, high-throughput TCR beta sequencing was used to judge whether each TCR beta V gene segment behaved as functional or pseudogenic. Donor age, sex, ethnicity and CMV serostatus were compiled together with the repertoire data. A later genetic analysis took genome-wide SNP genotypes for about 55% of the roughly 700 donors and used that subset as a discovery cohort. All discovery cohort repertoires had been generated using a single sequencing platform. HLA typing covered class I and class II loci at four-digit resolution. Typing coverage differed by locus: A, B, C, DRB1 and DQB1 were typed in roughly 620-630 donors, DQA1 in 522, DPA1 in over 600, and DPB1 in just under 490. Because of strong linkage in the cohort, four to six DR-DQ haplotypes were treated as single units for association and clustering. Across about 380 genotyped donors of the cohort, an average of about 240,000 unique TCR beta nucleotide sequences per donor were sequenced, and 15% to 20% of those sequences were non-productive.

In total, roughly 670 healthy bone marrow donors made up the cohort. At the time of sampling, all cohort members were nominally healthy, though unrecorded immune exposures were likely present. The donor tested CMV seronegative, placing the donor among the 350 or so seronegative members of the cohort. Each donor provided a peripheral blood sample, and peripheral blood mononuclear cells were used for TCR beta sequencing. The Qiagen DNeasy Blood Extraction Kit was used to extract genomic DNA from the blood cell samples. Here V drops 6 bases and J drops 6 bases, and the junction holds 5 bases not matched to any gene. Spanning cysteine to phenylalanine, the CDR3 consists of 14 amino acids. The entry retains the CDR3 DNA only, 42 bases that are in frame from base 1. The germline V gene (reference sequence) yields SEHNR for CDR1 and FQNEAQ for CDR2. With regard to this clone: No cognate antigen has been identified for it.

What the research found in general, with its limitations: Assigning TCR associations to individual alleles was difficult when HLA alleles, especially DR and DQ, strongly co-occurred. The 87-base-pair reads could not distinguish some IMGT-functional V segments, including TRBV6-2 and TRBV6-3, so those segments were excluded. Cytomegalovirus status was reported to be diagnosed by the classifier with high specificity and sensitivity in both the original and validation cohorts. In a later genetic analysis, a missense DCLRE1C variant was associated with V-gene and J-gene trimming of TCR beta chains, and the association was replicated in an independent cohort. Most TCR sequences were observed very rarely across donors, whereas some public TCRs were present in many individuals. Only TCR beta chains were sequenced in this cohort, and the absence of alpha or paired-chain data limited detectable features. Linkage disequilibrium might explain the correlated functional status among segregating V segments, but an unknown experimental factor could not be excluded. Because HLA typing was unavailable for some donors at each locus, only the typed subset was used in association tests. An earlier analysis of approximately 530 of the donors showed that most TCR beta V segments appeared in productive rearrangements either about 90% or about 30% of the time, which broadly matched IMGT annotations. According to a later analysis, TCR association rates differed among HLA loci, with DRB1 alleles showing the most associated TCRs and HLA-C alleles showing the fewest. Because counts were too low, under 20 rarely observed V segments, including chromosome 9 orphons, were left out of the earlier analysis of 500 to 650 of the donors. Specific HLA alleles were associated with over 15,000 TCR beta sequences at a false discovery rate of 0.05 in a later analysis. In a later analysis, HLA-associated TCR beta chains showed more clonal expansion and lower generation probabilities than non-associated chains that were equally common. A later analysis reported that several top co-occurrence clusters appeared linked to parvovirus B19, influenza, CMV and Epstein-Barr virus. A further reported finding was that TCR beta sequences accurately predicted the HLA-A and HLA-B alleles for most subjects in the first cohort. The study listed 150 to 200 TCR beta chains as associated with cytomegalovirus. A group of highly shared sequence variants was considered likely to be a technical artifact of the sequencing pipeline. Sequencing depth was assumed to be roughly uniform across donors in the presence/absence analyses, though that assumption may not hold. Most CMV-associated TCR beta chains appeared to be HLA-restricted in a later analysis, and the HLA associations seemed to be driven largely by CMV exposure. The authors suggested that the approach could potentially be generalized to other disease states and immunological phenotypes. In a later genetic analysis, fewer N-insertions in productive TCRs were reported among donors in an Asian-associated ancestry cluster than the approximately 670-donor mean. Three of the identified cytomegalovirus-associated TCR beta chains were confirmed in vitro to be specific for cytomegalovirus antigens. For the cohort, immune exposure information was limited to CMV serostatus.

The library was built by means of the immunoSEQ multiplex PCR assay. A mixture of 60 forward primers for TCR Vbeta segments and 13 reverse primers for TCR Jbeta segments was used in the multiplex PCR. A multiplex PCR assay on genomic DNA amplified the CDR3 region of rearranged TCR beta genes. On the Illumina HiSeq System, the amplified TCR beta libraries were sequenced as 87-base-pair reads. Per the source publication's procedure: A later analysis counted about 80 million unique TCR beta chains across the roughly 700 repertoires, and approximately 11 million of these chains were shared by at least two donors. Raw reads were error-corrected and collapsed into unique sequences by a nearest-neighbor algorithm in which closely related sequences were merged to remove PCR and sequencing errors. To assign V, D and J gene segments, CDR3 sequences were aligned to IMGT reference sequences. For a sequence to be retained, a match of at least six nucleotides to both a V gene segment and a J gene segment was required. A rearrangement counted as productive if the CDR3 had no stop codons and remained in frame with V and J, and every other rearrangement counted as non-productive. CDR3 was defined according to IMGT convention as the region running from the second conserved V-encoded cysteine to the conserved J-encoded phenylalanine. The earlier analysis of about 500 of the donors excluded sequences that lacked an unambiguous match to a single V gene segment. An earlier analysis of around 600 of the donors classified V segments as functional when productive rearrangements were above 56.7% and as segregating when the standard deviation between donors was above 5%. A statistical classification framework was built to diagnose cytomegalovirus status from the catalog of TCR beta chain sequences. V and J gene assignment, in a later analysis, came from comparing TCR nucleotide sequences with IMGT/GENE-DB human TR gene sequences. Using the TCRdist pipeline, a later analysis assigned CDR3 sequences along with most-parsimonious VDJ recombination scenarios. In a later analysis, every TCR beta chain was defined by the combination of its CDR3 amino acid sequence and its V-gene family, and reads without a unique V-gene family were dropped. As a way to deal with suspected cross-contamination and a sequencing artifact, a later analysis dropped more than 500 nucleotide sequences that were highly shared and had low generation probability. For each public chain, a later analysis derived a clonal expansion index from normalized ranks of inferred template counts within each repertoire. In a later analysis, generation probabilities were computed with a VDJ recombination model fitted to out-of-frame rearrangements, and the resulting probabilities were checked against IGoR. In a later analysis, hypergeometric tests were used to score TCR-TCR, TCR-HLA and TCR-CMV co-occurrence, with a repertoire-size bias correction applied to TCR pairs. False discovery rates were estimated in a later analysis by permuting HLA or CMV assignments 20 times. A later analysis grouped co-occurring TCRs with DBSCAN, adding TCRdist sequence similarity when clustering within HLA-allele-positive subsets. Repertoires with fewer than 30,000 or more than 120,000 public chains were left out of co-occurrence clustering, as were a handful of repertoires with anomalous nucleotide sharing. TCRdb mirrors the immuneACCESS table, restricted to in-frame sequences. Some clones are absent from its copies; in checked studies, under half trace to an unresolved V gene, and the reason for the others is unknown. That table furnishes V, J and clone size, whereas the DNA furnished D and trimming. This sample's table carries 130,000 or so clones. Together, the top ten hold around 1.5% of the sample.

The sequence joins TRBV7-9 to TRBJ1-3, with 10 middle bases fitting TRBD1. The source of this sequence is a woman between 40 and 50 years old in good health and CMV-seronegative. Specimen: PBMCs. The CDR3 loop reads CASRSDRGENTIYF. The DNA reads as follows: TGTGCCAGCAGATCGGACAGGGGGGAAAACACCATATATTTT.